Sequencing of this T cell receptor (beta chain) was carried out in a study of OX40 agonist ivuxolimab in advanced cancers. For the study at large: Anti-PD-1, anti-PD-L1 or anti-CTLA-4 therapy given earlier was allowed, and approximately 40% had some. Three patients got partial responses; one had hepatocellular carcinoma and two had cutaneous melanoma.

TCRdb's table, derived via immunoSEQ multiplex PCR, lists solely in-frame clones and lacks some. The sample lists fewer than 80,000 clones, around 73% occurring once. The germline V gene has CDR1 GTSNPN and CDR2 SVGIG (reference sequence). The CDR3 consists of 17 residues. V was clipped by 5 bases and J by 4 bases, with 26 bases between them. Autoimmune disease history or systemic immunosuppression excluded patients. Blood draws occurred at baseline, cycle 4 day 1, and cycle 7 day 1. The specimen comprised CD4+ or CD8+ T cells sorted from blood, sampled in a trial of the OX40 agonist ivuxolimab. The chain links TRBV30 to TRBJ1-2; a possible D gene is TRBD1 (6 bases). The sequence derives from an adult with an advanced solid tumor such as melanoma, head and neck, liver or kidney cancer. Here the CDR3 DNA reads TGTGCCTGGGAAAGTGGACAGCGATTTAGCGACCTCTATGGCTACACCTTC. This codes for CAWESGQRFSDLYGYTF.